This T cell receptor (beta chain) is drawn from a study of neurological immune-mediated disorders. This clonotype was seen at least ten times. J was trimmed by 2 bases and V by 5 bases; bases with no gene match: 3. The CDR3 covers 14 residues. Germline lookup yields CDR1 KGHDR and CDR2 SFDVKD. Each CDR3 protein gets one entry after TCRdb re-called the 5' RACE reads with MiXCR. The data contain roughly 41,000 distinct CDR3 sequences, under 2% of them singletons. Material: PBMCs. The sequence was obtained from a woman aged 40 to 50 with multiple sclerosis. The chain employs TRBV24-1 and TRBJ2-3, with 7 nucleotides matching TRBD1. Here the CDR3 reads CATSVTGDTDTQYF. The CDR3 region has the DNA TGTGCCACCAGTGTAACAGGGGACACAGATACGCAGTATTTT.